The 16 T cell receptor beta chains below were found in one sample sequenced in a study of the immune and genomic landscape of osteosarcoma. This table comes from immunoSEQ multiplex PCR, and its TCRdb copy is limited to in-frame clones, with some not included. The sample shows about 1,500 clones, 55% to 75% of them seen only once. Sample: metastatic tumor tissue from the lung. The receptor set was obtained from a boy between 5 and 17 years old with osteosarcoma.

The chain combines TRBV5-6 with TRBJ2-7; TRBD1 aligns across 8 bases. V lost 2 bases to trimming and J lost 5 bases; unmatched junction nucleotides: 9. Germline V CDR1 and CDR2: SGHDT, YYEEEE. This CDR3 spans 15 amino acids. The CDR3 DNA reads TGTGCCAGCAGCTTCGGACAGGGCGTAATCCACGAGCAGTACTTC. Protein sequence: CASSFGQGVIHEQYF.

This clone was picked up one time. This CDR3 is CASSLFKSGLDEKLFF. The CDR3 DNA is TGTGCCAGCAGCTTGTTTAAATCGGGATTAGATGAAAAACTGTTTTTT. The genes are TRBV5-4 and TRBJ1-4; D gene uncertain. The V end was cut by 1 base, the J end by 6 bases, with 16 bases between. CDR1 is SGHNT and CDR2 is YYREEE in the germline V gene (reference sequence). The CDR3 extends over 16 amino acids.

The chain links TRBV4-3 to TRBJ1-4, with 8 positions matching TRBD1. CDR1 is LGHNA, CDR2 YSLEER, per germline. The length of the CDR3 is 15 residues. The V gene end was trimmed by 1 base and the J gene end by 6 bases; junction bases not matched to a gene: 4. CDR3 residues: CASSQVDRVYEKLFF. In DNA, the CDR3 is TGCGCCAGCAGCCAAGTGGACAGGGTTTATGAAAAACTGTTTTTT.

The genes are TRBV6-6 and TRBJ2-3, with 11 bases matching TRBD2. With V trimmed by 6 bases and J by 3 bases, 5 bases remained unmatched. This CDR3 is 15 amino acids long. Looked up from germline, CDR1 is MNHNY and CDR2 is SVGAGI (reference sequence). The CDR3 sequence: CASRRLAGRTDTQYF. CDR3 coding DNA: TGTGCCAGCAGAAGACTAGCGGGGAGGACAGATACGCAGTATTTT.

This rearrangement joins TRBV11-2 to TRBJ2-5; 12 bases map to TRBD2. Unmatched junction bases numbered 12, after V lost 5 bases and J lost 5 bases. CDR1 is SGHAT and CDR2 is FQNNGV in the germline V gene. CDR3 size: 17 residues. CDR3 bases: TGTGCCAGCAGCCCCCCGGGGCTAGCGGGAGGGTGGGAGACCCAGTACTTC. Amino acids: CASSPPGLAGGWETQYF.

The chain combines TRBV27 with TRBJ1-2, with 8 bases fitting TRBD1. Losses at the gene ends were 0 bases for V and 4 bases for J; bases not matched to a gene: 7. The CDR3 spans 16 residues. From germline, CDR1 is MNHEY and CDR2 SMNVEV (reference sequence). The CDR3: CASSLSIRGLGYGYTF. CDR3 nucleotide sequence: TGTGCCAGCAGTTTATCGATCAGGGGGCTGGGCTATGGCTACACCTTC.

The chain is built from TRBV7-2 and TRBJ2-7; 9 bases fit TRBD2. This CDR3 has 14 amino acids. Germline V lookup: CDR1 SGHTA, CDR2 FQGNSA. V lost 4 bases, J lost 4 bases, and 5 bases stayed unmatched. CDR3 region: CASSYSGGAYEQYF. CDR3 coding DNA: TGTGCCAGCAGCTATAGCGGGGGTGCTTACGAGCAGTACTTC.

The chain is built from TRBV7-8 and TRBJ1-3; D not resolved. Germline values: CDR1 SGHVS, CDR2 FQNEAQ. The CDR3 runs to 14 residues. V shed 1 base and J shed 4 bases, with 8 bases lying between them. The CDR3 here is CASSLGVLGNTIYF. The CDR3 DNA is TGTGCCAGCAGCTTAGGAGTACTGGGAAACACCATATATTTT. The whole variable domain, filled in from reference TRBV7-8 and TRBJ1-3, reads GAGVSQSPRYKVAKRGQDVALRCDPISGHVSLFWYQQALGQGPEFLTYFQNEAQLDKSGLPSDRFFAERPEGSVSTLKIQRTQQEDSAVYLCASSLGVLGNTIYFGEGSWLTVV.

The chain is built from TRBV4-2 and TRBJ2-2; D gene unclear. Trimming took off 0 bases at V and 5 bases at J, with 7 bases between the two ends. The CDR3 is 14 residues long. Germline CDR1 is LGHNA and CDR2 is YNFKEQ. DNA for the CDR3: TGTGCCAGCAGCCAAGAAAGGGTTACCGGGGAGCTGTTTTTT. Encoded protein: CASSQERVTGELFF.

J is TRBJ2-1 and V is TRBV28, with 10 bases identical to TRBD1. CDR3 length: 15 amino acids. Losses at the gene ends were 5 bases for V and 8 bases for J; bases not matched to a gene: 9. The germline V gene has CDR1 MDHEN and CDR2 SYDVKM. In DNA, the CDR3 is TGTGCCAGCAGTGGGACAGGGGAGAGTTCCGATGAGCAGTTCTTC. Residues: CASSGTGESSDEQFF.

The chain carries TRBV4-1 and TRBJ1-1; no definite D call. There are 14 residues in the CDR3. V lost 4 bases, J lost 4 bases, and 13 bases lay in between. Germline lookup yields CDR1 MGHRA and CDR2 YSYEKL. Here the CDR3 DNA reads TGCGCCAGCAGCCTCGGAAGTTGGACCACTGAAGCTTTCTTT. It yields the protein CASSLGSWTTEAFF.

The V and J genes are TRBV10-3 and TRBJ2-1; TRBD2 matches 13 bases. The ends lost 0 bases at V and 5 bases at J; junction bases unmatched: 4. Germline assignment: CDR1 ENHRY and CDR2 SYGVKD. This CDR3 has 17 residues. The CDR3 sequence: CAISESSGLAGNNEQFF. DNA of the CDR3: TGTGCCATCAGTGAGTCGTCGGGACTAGCGGGGAACAATGAGCAGTTCTTC.

The V and J genes are TRBV4-1 and TRBJ2-7; D remains unclear. V was pared by 0 bases and J by 0 bases, with 12 bases between. There are 16 residues in the CDR3. CDR1 is MGHRA and CDR2 is YSYEKL in the germline V gene. The CDR3 region is CASSQDHPGSSYEQYF. CDR3 DNA: TGCGCCAGCAGCCAAGATCACCCAGGAAGCTCCTACGAGCAGTACTTC.

The chain combines TRBV4-2 with TRBJ2-5, with D hard to call. The V gene lost 0 bases and the J gene lost 1 base, with 9 bases spanning the gap. This CDR3 spans 15 amino acids. Germline-derived CDR1 and CDR2 are LGHNA and YNFKEQ. CDR3 region: CASSQDRNSQETQYF. CDR3 nucleotides: TGTGCCAGCAGCCAAGATAGGAACAGCCAAGAGACCCAGTACTTC.

V usage is TRBV12-5 and J usage is TRBJ2-7, with 10 bases matching TRBD1. Trimming removed 0 bases from V and 0 bases from J; junction bases left unmatched: 8. Germline CDR1 and CDR2: LGHNT and FRNRAP. The CDR3 is made up of 18 amino acids. The CDR3, as DNA: TGTGCTAGTGGTTTGGTACAGGGAGGACAGGGGGTCTCCTACGAGCAGTACTTC. It yields the protein CASGLVQGGQGVSYEQYF.

The sample holds a few counts of this clone. The V call is TRBV19, the J call TRBJ1-1; D uncertain. The V gene's germline CDR1 is LNHDA and CDR2 SQIVND (reference sequence). Trimming stripped 3 bases from V and 6 bases from J, with 11 bases between. The CDR3 is made up of 13 amino acids. CDR3 region: CASSITVVAEAFF. The DNA for the CDR3 is TGTGCCAGTAGTATTACGGTGGTCGCTGAAGCTTTCTTT.